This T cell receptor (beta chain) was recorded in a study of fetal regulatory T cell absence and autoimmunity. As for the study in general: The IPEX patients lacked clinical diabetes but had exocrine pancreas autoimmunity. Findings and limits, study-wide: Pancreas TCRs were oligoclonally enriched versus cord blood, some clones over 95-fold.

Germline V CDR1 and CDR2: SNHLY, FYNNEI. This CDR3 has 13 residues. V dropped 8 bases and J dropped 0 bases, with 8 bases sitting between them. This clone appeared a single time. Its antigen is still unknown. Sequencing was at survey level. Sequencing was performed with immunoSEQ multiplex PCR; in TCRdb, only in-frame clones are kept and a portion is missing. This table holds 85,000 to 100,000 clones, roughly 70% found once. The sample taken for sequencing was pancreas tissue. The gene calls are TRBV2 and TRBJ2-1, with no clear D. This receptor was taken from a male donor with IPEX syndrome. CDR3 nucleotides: TGTGCCAGCGACTTGAGCTCCTACAATGAGCAGTTCTTC. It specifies CASDLSSYNEQFF.